The 22 T cell receptor beta chains listed next were all sequenced from one sample in a study of blood T cell repertoires in COVID-19. Libraries were prepared by immunoSEQ multiplex PCR; TCRdb keeps only in-frame clonotypes and omits some of them. The sample holds some 300,000 clones, 85% to 90% seen once. Sequencing input: PBMCs or T cells enriched from blood (not recorded which). These receptors all stem from a woman aged 25 to 45 who had recovered from COVID-19.

V is TRBV7-9 and J is TRBJ2-7; D uncertain. Per germline, CDR1 SEHNR and CDR2 FQNEAQ (reference sequence). Trimming took 5 bases from V and 4 from J, leaving 12 bases between them. The CDR3 contains 13 residues. CDR3 sequence (DNA): TGTGCCAGCAGCCTAGGACCCAGGTACGAGCAGTACTTC. It is translated as CASSLGPRYEQYF.

The J gene is TRBJ1-1, the V gene TRBV25-1; D is unresolved. Trimming removed 1 base from V and 3 bases from J, with 12 bases in between. Germline CDR1 and CDR2: MGHDK and SYGVNS. There are 15 residues in the CDR3. The CDR3 nucleotides are TGTGCCAGCAGTGAATGGCGGCGACCGGACACTGAAGCTTTCTTT. Its protein is CASSEWRRPDTEAFF.

The chain links TRBV28 to TRBJ1-1; TRBD1 matches at 7 bases. CDR1 is MDHEN and CDR2 is SYDVKM in the germline V gene. Trimming at V came to 6 bases and at J to 8 bases, leaving 9 bases not matched to a gene. CDR3 length: 13 residues. CDR3 coding DNA: TGTGCCAGCAGCTGGGGACAGCCGGTCGAAGCTTTCTTT. It is translated as CASSWGQPVEAFF.

This clone was found once. V is TRBV28 and J is TRBJ2-4; a weak D match, TRBD1 (5 bases). V lost 5 bases and J lost 0, with 17 bases in between. The CDR3 covers 17 residues. Looked up from germline, CDR1 is MDHEN and CDR2 is SYDVKM. This CDR3 is CASSAATVSLAKNIQYF. The CDR3 nucleotides read TGTGCCAGCAGTGCCGCGACAGTATCTCTAGCCAAAAACATTCAGTACTTC.

The V and J genes are TRBV4-3 and TRBJ2-3, with a possible D match to TRBD1 (5 bases). Germline CDR1 LGHNA, CDR2 YSLEER. Trimming removed 2 bases at V and 5 bases at J, with 17 bases between. CDR3 length: 16 residues. Here the CDR3 reads CASSQFFARARDTQYF. The DNA of the CDR3 is TGCGCCAGCAGCCAATTTTTCGCCAGGGCTAGAGATACGCAGTATTTT.

The gene calls are TRBV4-1 and TRBJ1-1; D may be TRBD1 (6 bases). This CDR3 has 16 residues. Germline lookup yields CDR1 MGHRA and CDR2 YSYEKL. Trimming removed 3 bases at V and 0 bases at J, with 14 bases between. In DNA, the CDR3 is TGCGCCAGCAGCCAGTGGCAGGGGCCCATGAACACTGAAGCTTTCTTT. Translated, it gives CASSQWQGPMNTEAFF.

The chain employs TRBV5-1 and TRBJ2-7; no definite D call. The CDR3 sequence is 14 residues long. Germline-derived CDR1 and CDR2 are SGHRS and YFSETQ. V was trimmed by 0 bases and J by 3 bases, leaving 10 bases between them. The CDR3 sequence: CASSLVPGDYEQYF. Here the CDR3 DNA reads TGCGCCAGCAGCTTGGTTCCGGGTGACTACGAGCAGTACTTC. Using reference TRBV5-1 and TRBJ2-7 for the parts outside the CDR3, the full variable domain is KAGVTQTPRYLIKTRGQQVTLSCSPISGHRSVSWYQQTPGQGLQFLFEYFSETQRNKGNFPGRFSGRQFSNSRSEMNVSTLELGDSALYLCASSLVPGDYEQYFGPGTRLTVT.

The genes are TRBV21-1 and TRBJ2-7; TRBD2 is the table's D call and was not checked against the DNA. TRBV21-1 is marked as a pseudogene. The CDR3 runs 15 residues. CDR3 coding DNA: TGTGCCAGCAGCAACAGAGGGTTGTGGACCTACGAGCAGTACTTC. Translated: CASSNRGLWTYEQYF.

The V and J genes are TRBV4-3 and TRBJ2-4; D not certain. Germline V gene data show CDR1 as LGHNA and CDR2 as YSLEER. Trimming stripped 1 base from V and 0 bases from J, with 7 bases between. The CDR3 contains 15 residues. The CDR3 sequence is CASSQVLRAKNIQYF. DNA for the CDR3: TGCGCCAGCAGCCAAGTCCTCCGAGCCAAAAACATTCAGTACTTC.

This sequence joins TRBV18 and TRBJ1-2; 7 bases fit TRBD1. The germline V gene has CDR1 KGHSH and CDR2 LQKENI. With 4 bases clipped from V and 0 bases from J, the junction kept 5 bases outside the gene matches. This CDR3 contains 15 residues. CDR3 DNA: TGTGCCAGCTCACGCGCCGGGACAGCTAACTATGGCTACACCTTC. It specifies CASSRAGTANYGYTF.

The genes are TRBV28 and TRBJ1-1, with D unresolved. V was shortened by 8 bases and J by 1 base, with 17 bases between the two germline ends. CDR3 length: 15 residues. CDR1 and CDR2 from the germline V gene are MDHEN and SYDVKM. The CDR3 spells CASRSYGWANTEAFF. CDR3 nucleotide sequence: TGTGCCAGCCGATCCTACGGTTGGGCGAACACTGAAGCTTTCTTT.

The chain employs TRBV11-3 and TRBJ2-7; D perhaps matches TRBD2 (5 bases). The CDR3 contains 15 residues. Looked up from germline, CDR1 is SGHNT and CDR2 is YENEEA. V was shortened by 1 base and J by 5 bases, with 15 bases between the two germline ends. This CDR3 reads CASSLGREGSNEQYF. DNA of the CDR3: TGTGCCAGCAGCTTAGGGCGCGAGGGATCGAACGAGCAGTACTTC.

The CDR3 sequence: CASSERRGGETQYF. In DNA form, the CDR3 reads TGTGCCAGCAGCGAAAGGAGGGGAGGCGAGACCCAGTACTTC. The chain employs TRBV5-4 and TRBJ2-5; D is possibly TRBD2 (6 bases). This CDR3 has 14 amino acids. Germline values: CDR1 SGHNT, CDR2 YYREEE (reference sequence). Trimming left V 4 bases short and J 5 bases short, with 15 bases between. Using reference TRBV5-4 and TRBJ2-5 for the parts outside the CDR3, the full variable domain is ETGVTQSPTHLIKTRGQQVTLRCSSQSGHNTVSWYQQALGQGPQFIFQYYREEENGRGNFPPRFSGLQFPNYSSELNVNALELDDSALYLCASSERRGGETQYFGPGTRLLVL.

The count of this clone is one. This chain connects TRBV30 to TRBJ2-7, with TRBD2 identical over 8 bases. CDR3 size: 16 residues. In germline, CDR1 is GTSNPN, CDR2 SVGIG (reference sequence). Germline trimming cut 2 bases from V and 2 bases from J; bases unmatched to any gene: 11. CDR3 loop: CAWSPARVAGPYEQYF. The CDR3 DNA reads TGTGCCTGGAGTCCCGCGAGGGTAGCGGGGCCCTACGAGCAGTACTTC.

V is TRBV5-8 and J is TRBJ2-5, with D possibly matching TRBD1 (6 bases). Germline V gene data show CDR1 as SGHTS and CDR2 as YDEGEE. This CDR3 comprises 13 residues. V shed 6 bases and J shed 5 bases, with 14 bases lying between them. In nucleotides, the CDR3 is TGTGCCAGCAACCGGGCCCAGGGGGAGACCCAGTACTTC. Protein product: CASNRAQGETQYF.

The chain has TRBV2 and TRBJ1-1; the match to TRBD1 covers 9 bases. Per germline, CDR1 SNHLY and CDR2 FYNNEI. This CDR3 spans 16 amino acids. V gave up 4 bases and J gave up 5 bases; unmatched junction bases: 11. As DNA, the CDR3 is TGTGCCAGCAGTGTTTCCCGGACAGGGGACGGAACTGAAGCTTTCTTT. It codes for CASSVSRTGDGTEAFF. Looking up the rest from reference TRBV2 and TRBJ1-1 gives the full variable domain: EPEVTQTPSHQVTQMGQEVILRCVPISNHLYFYWYRQILGQKVEFLVSFYNNEISEKSEIFDDQFSVERPDGSNFTLKIRSTKLEDSAMYFCASSVSRTGDGTEAFFGQGTRLTVV.

The chain links TRBV6-5 to TRBJ2-7; D perhaps matches TRBD1 (5 bases). The germline gives CDR1 MNHEY, CDR2 SVGAGI. CDR3 size: 14 residues. With 10 bases removed from V and 3 bases from J, the gap between germline ends came to 19 bases. The CDR3 sequence: CATLYGNRFYEQYF. The DNA of the CDR3 is TGTGCCACCCTGTATGGAAACAGGTTCTACGAGCAGTACTTC.

This clone was counted once. The rearrangement joins TRBV2 to TRBJ2-4; 7 bases fit TRBD1. Unmatched junction bases numbered 6, after V lost 10 bases and J lost 0 bases. Germline lookup yields CDR1 SNHLY and CDR2 FYNNEI. The CDR3 runs 14 residues. The CDR3 nucleotides are TGTGCCATTAGACAGGGTCTAGCCAAAAACATTCAGTACTTC. Translating it yields CAIRQGLAKNIQYF.

This clone came up once. V gene TRBV5-1 combines with J gene TRBJ1-1; TRBD1 matches 8 bases. The CDR3 length is 14 residues. Germline V gene sequence: CDR1 SGHRS, CDR2 YFSETQ. The trim removed 3 bases at V and 12 bases at J, leaving 13 bases unmatched. The CDR3: CASSSQTGVVVTFF. CDR3 bases: TGCGCCAGCAGCTCGCAGACAGGGGTTGTGGTAACTTTCTTT.

CDR3 sequence (DNA): TGTGCCAGCAGGACGGGGGTGATCTATGGCTACACCTTC. This gives the protein CASRTGVIYGYTF. The rearrangement links TRBV6-5 to TRBJ1-2, with D maybe TRBD1 (5 bases). The CDR3 is 13 amino acids. Per the germline V gene, CDR1 is MNHEY and CDR2 is SVGAGI. V dropped 6 bases and J dropped 4 bases, with 12 bases sitting between them.

The chain has TRBV7-2 and TRBJ2-3; 7 bases align to TRBD2. The V gene's germline CDR1 is SGHTA and CDR2 FQGNSA. V gave up 2 bases and J gave up 5 bases; unmatched junction bases: 10. The CDR3 spans 16 residues. The CDR3 loop reads CASSLRWEGLRDTQYF. CDR3 DNA: TGTGCCAGCAGCTTAAGGTGGGAGGGCCTACGAGATACGCAGTATTTT. Filled out from reference TRBV7-2 and TRBJ2-3, the complete variable domain reads GAGVSQSPSNKVTEKGKDVELRCDPISGHTALYWYRQSLGQGLEFLIYFQGNSAPDKSGLPSDRFSAERTGGSVSTLTIQRTQQEDSAVYLCASSLRWEGLRDTQYFGPGTRLTVL.

This clone was observed a single time. This rearrangement joins TRBV29-1 to TRBJ2-7; weak D call: TRBD1 (6 bases). CDR1 SQVTM and CDR2 ANQGSEA come from the germline V gene. V was trimmed by 5 bases and J by 4 bases, leaving 15 bases between them. CDR3 length: 13 residues. CDR3 loop: CSVTGQSLYEQYF. DNA of the CDR3: TGCAGCGTTACCGGACAGAGTCTTTACGAGCAGTACTTC.